Listed below are T cell receptor beta chains from one sample, sequenced in a study of vaccination and CD4 T cells after COVID-19. What these receptors recognize is not known. TCRdb independently ran MiXCR on the PCR reads; one entry per CDR3 protein. The sample consists of under 20,000 distinct CDR3 sequences, roughly 48% of them appearing once. The sequencing here drew on CD4+ T cells from blood, cultured in vitro, taken before SARS-CoV-2 vaccination. The receptors stem from a human donor who had recovered from COVID-19. Both conserved end residues are part of each CDR3. A D gene is named only where the DNA matches it firmly. Only some rows state a clone size, as once, few, many or a class for expanded clones.

j_gene,abundance,v_gene,d_gene,CDR3aa,CDR3nt
TRBJ1-3,.,TRBV25-1,TRBD1,CASSERQGANTIYF,TGTGCCAGCAGTGAAAGACAGGGGGCGAACACCATATATTTT
TRBJ2-5,.,TRBV10-3,.,CAISGGGGAVTQYF,TGTGCCATCAGTGGCGGCGGGGGCGCGGTGACCCAGTACTTC
TRBJ2-1,.,TRBV6-5,.,CASSYSSYNEQFF,TGTGCCAGCAGTTACTCTTCCTACAATGAGCAGTTCTTC
TRBJ2-3,once,TRBV7-3,.,CASSLRPESIHTQYF,TGTGCCAGCAGCTTACGGCCGGAGAGTATACATACGCAGTATTTT
TRBJ2-7,.,TRBV10-3,.,CAISEWRESVEQYF,TGTGCCATCAGTGAGTGGCGGGAATCGGTCGAGCAGTACTTC
TRBJ2-7,.,TRBV27,.,CASSPNPGPPYEQYF,TGTGCCAGCAGCCCGAATCCGGGACCGCCCTACGAGCAGTACTTC
TRBJ2-7,.,TRBV7-8,.,CASSFESPASSYEQYF,TGTGCCAGCAGCTTCGAATCTCCGGCTAGCTCCTACGAGCAGTACTTC
TRBJ2-7,.,TRBV6-1,.,CASRRQTDYEQYF,TGTGCCAGCAGACGACAAACCGACTACGAGCAGTACTTC
TRBJ2-3,.,TRBV20-1,.,CSASSRPFTDTQYF,TGCAGTGCCAGCTCTCGGCCCTTCACAGATACGCAGTATTTT
TRBJ2-3,.,TRBV20-1,TRBD2,CSAHTSGLEATDTQYF,TGCAGTGCTCATACTAGCGGGCTCGAGGCCACAGATACGCAGTATTTT
TRBJ2-5,.,TRBV19,TRBD1,CASSHAEDRGRETQYF,TGTGCCAGTAGTCACGCTGAAGACAGGGGGCGAGAGACCCAGTACTTC
TRBJ2-3,.,TRBV7-3,.,CASSLLQGTDTQYF,TGTGCCAGCAGCTTATTGCAGGGGACAGATACGCAGTATTTT
TRBJ1-2,.,TRBV11-2,.,CASSLDAQGSGYTF,TGTGCCAGCAGCTTAGATGCACAGGGTAGTGGCTACACCTTC
TRBJ1-4,.,TRBV28,.,CASSHRGDEKLFF,TGTGCCAGCAGCCATCGAGGGGATGAAAAACTGTTTTTT
TRBJ1-1,few,TRBV6-5,.,CASSYTLRGTEAFF,TGTGCCAGCAGTTACACTTTGAGGGGGACTGAAGCTTTCTTT
TRBJ1-2,.,TRBV12-3/TRBV12-4,TRBD1,CASSTLDRAGYTF,TGTGCCAGCAGTACCCTGGACAGGGCCGGCTACACCTTC
TRBJ2-5,.,TRBV25-1,TRBD2,CASSETSTSGTQYF,TGTGCCAGCAGTGAAACAAGTACTAGCGGGACCCAGTACTTC
TRBJ2-3,.,TRBV20-1,TRBD2,CSAVQREGTDTQYF,TGCAGTGCTGTACAGCGGGAGGGCACAGATACGCAGTATTTT
TRBJ2-4,.,TRBV7-8,.,CASSAGLDIQYF,TGTGCCAGCAGCGCCGGTTTAGACATTCAGTACTTC
TRBJ1-2,.,TRBV28,TRBD1,CASSRGGTGGIYGYTF,TGTGCCAGCAGTCGAGGGGGGACAGGGGGGATTTATGGCTACACCTTC
TRBJ1-5,.,TRBV19,TRBD1,CASRGTGANPQHF,TGTGCCAGTAGAGGGACAGGGGCGAATCCCCAGCATTTT
TRBJ1-6,.,TRBV12-3/TRBV12-4,TRBD1,CASKKTGASPLHF,TGTGCCAGCAAAAAGACAGGGGCCTCACCCCTCCACTTT
TRBJ2-7,.,TRBV20-1,.,CSARDGPGDWQHF,TGCAGTGCTAGAGACGGACCGGGTGATTGGCAGCACTTC
TRBJ2-5,.,TRBV19,.,CASSRAPEIQETQYF,TGTGCCAGTAGTAGAGCTCCAGAAATACAAGAGACCCAGTACTTC
TRBJ2-5,.,TRBV12-3/TRBV12-4,TRBD1,CASSSRQGETQYF,TGTGCCAGCAGTTCCCGACAGGGCGAGACCCAGTACTTC
TRBJ2-5,few,TRBV2,.,CASIREGPLGAQYF,TGTGCCAGTATCCGCGAAGGACCTCTTGGGGCCCAGTACTTC
TRBJ2-4,few,TRBV19,TRBD1,CASRGTRQGQSIQYF,TGTGCCAGTAGGGGGACCAGACAGGGACAGAGCATTCAGTACTTC
TRBJ2-7,few,TRBV20-1,TRBD2,CSARVGLAGGPYLYEQYF,TGCAGTGCTAGAGTCGGACTAGCGGGAGGGCCCTACCTTTACGAGCAGTACTTC
TRBJ1-6,.,TRBV4-1,.,CASSGAEFSYNSPLHF,TGCGCCAGCAGCGGAGCTGAGTTTTCCTATAATTCACCCCTCCACTTT
TRBJ1-6,few,TRBV7-2,.,CASSPQSYLNSPLHF,TGTGCCAGCAGTCCACAGAGCTATCTTAATTCACCCCTCCACTTT
TRBJ1-5,few,TRBV30,.,CAWSAVSDQPQHF,TGTGCCTGGAGTGCGGTCTCCGATCAGCCCCAGCATTTT
TRBJ1-1,few,TRBV20-1,.,CSAQEGSTEAFF,TGCAGTGCTCAGGAGGGGAGCACTGAAGCTTTCTTT